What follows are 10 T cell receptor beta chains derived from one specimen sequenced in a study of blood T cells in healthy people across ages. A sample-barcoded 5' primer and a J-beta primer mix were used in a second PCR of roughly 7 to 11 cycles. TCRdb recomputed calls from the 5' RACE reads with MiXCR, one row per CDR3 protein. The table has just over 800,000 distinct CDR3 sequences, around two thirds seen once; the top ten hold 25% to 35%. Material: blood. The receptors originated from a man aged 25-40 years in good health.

For the CDR3, the DNA is TGCGCCAGCAGGTCCGAGCCTAGCGGGGTCTACAATGAGCAGTTCTTC. Its translation: CASRSEPSGVYNEQFF. V gene TRBV5-1 combines with J gene TRBJ2-1; TRBD2 matches at 9 bases. Germline V gives CDR1 SGHRS, CDR2 YFSETQ. Trimming took 5 bases from V and 3 from J; bases not matched to a gene: 9. The CDR3 covers 16 residues. Full variable domain (outside the CDR3, taken from reference TRBV5-1 and TRBJ2-1): KAGVTQTPRYLIKTRGQQVTLSCSPISGHRSVSWYQQTPGQGLQFLFEYFSETQRNKGNFPGRFSGRQFSNSRSEMNVSTLELGDSALYLCASRSEPSGVYNEQFFGPGTRLTVL.

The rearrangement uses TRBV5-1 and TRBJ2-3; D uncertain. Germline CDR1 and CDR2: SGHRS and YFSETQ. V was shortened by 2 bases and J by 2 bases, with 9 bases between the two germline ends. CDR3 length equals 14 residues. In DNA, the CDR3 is TGCGCCAGCAGCTTTTTAGAAGTCACAGATACGCAGTATTTT. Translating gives CASSFLEVTDTQYF. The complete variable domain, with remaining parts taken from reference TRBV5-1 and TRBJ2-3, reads KAGVTQTPRYLIKTRGQQVTLSCSPISGHRSVSWYQQTPGQGLQFLFEYFSETQRNKGNFPGRFSGRQFSNSRSEMNVSTLELGDSALYLCASSFLEVTDTQYFGPGTRLTVL.

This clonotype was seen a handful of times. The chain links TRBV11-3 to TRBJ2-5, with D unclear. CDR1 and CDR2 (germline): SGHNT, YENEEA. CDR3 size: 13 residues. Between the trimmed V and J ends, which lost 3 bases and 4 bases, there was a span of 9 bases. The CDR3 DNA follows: TGTGCCAGCAGCTTGACTCATTTAGAGACCCAGTACTTC. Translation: CASSLTHLETQYF.

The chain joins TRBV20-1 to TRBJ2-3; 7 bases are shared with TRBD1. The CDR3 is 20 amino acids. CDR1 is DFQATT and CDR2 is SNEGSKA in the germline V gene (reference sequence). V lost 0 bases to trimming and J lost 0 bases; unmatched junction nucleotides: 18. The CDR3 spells CSARDGDRAHQKTSTDTQYF. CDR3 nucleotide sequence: TGCAGTGCTAGAGATGGAGACAGGGCTCATCAAAAAACTAGCACAGATACGCAGTATTTT.

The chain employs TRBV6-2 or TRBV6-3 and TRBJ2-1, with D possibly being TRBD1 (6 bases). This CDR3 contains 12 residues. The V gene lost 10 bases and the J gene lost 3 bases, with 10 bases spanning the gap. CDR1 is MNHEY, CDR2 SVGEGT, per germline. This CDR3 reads CATWTDYNEQFF. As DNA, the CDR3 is TGTGCCACCTGGACAGACTACAATGAGCAGTTCTTC.

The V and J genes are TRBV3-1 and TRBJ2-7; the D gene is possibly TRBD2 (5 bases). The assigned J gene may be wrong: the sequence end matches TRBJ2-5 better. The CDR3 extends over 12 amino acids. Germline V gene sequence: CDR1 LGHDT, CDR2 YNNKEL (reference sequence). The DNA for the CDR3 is TGTGCCAGCAAATCAGCTAGCGAGACCCAGTACTTC. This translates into CASKSASETQYF.

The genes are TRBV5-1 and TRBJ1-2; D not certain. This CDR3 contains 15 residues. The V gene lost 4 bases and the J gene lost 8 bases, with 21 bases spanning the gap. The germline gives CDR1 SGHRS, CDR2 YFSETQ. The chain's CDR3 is CASSQDWEGGGGYTF. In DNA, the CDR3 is TGCGCCAGCAGCCAAGACTGGGAAGGAGGAGGAGGCTACACCTTC. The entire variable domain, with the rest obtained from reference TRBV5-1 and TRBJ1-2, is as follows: KAGVTQTPRYLIKTRGQQVTLSCSPISGHRSVSWYQQTPGQGLQFLFEYFSETQRNKGNFPGRFSGRQFSNSRSEMNVSTLELGDSALYLCASSQDWEGGGGYTFGSGTRLTVV.

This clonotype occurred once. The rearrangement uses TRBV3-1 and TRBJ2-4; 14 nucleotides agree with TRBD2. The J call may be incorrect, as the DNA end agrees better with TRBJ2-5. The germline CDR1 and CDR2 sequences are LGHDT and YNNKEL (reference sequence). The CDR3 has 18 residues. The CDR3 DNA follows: TGTGCCAGCAGCCAAGGGACTAGCGGGGGGCAAAGTCAAGAGACCCAGTACTTC. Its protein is CASSQGTSGGQSQETQYF.

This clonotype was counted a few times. In nucleotides, the CDR3 is TGTGCCAGCAGTTCACAGGGGTATAATTCACCCCTCCACTTT. Translated, it gives CASSSQGYNSPLHF. The chain combines TRBV27 with TRBJ1-6; 7 bases fit TRBD1. This CDR3 is built from 14 residues. The V gene end was trimmed by 4 bases and the J gene end by 4 bases; junction bases not matched to a gene: 1. Germline CDR1 MNHEY, CDR2 SMNVEV (reference sequence).

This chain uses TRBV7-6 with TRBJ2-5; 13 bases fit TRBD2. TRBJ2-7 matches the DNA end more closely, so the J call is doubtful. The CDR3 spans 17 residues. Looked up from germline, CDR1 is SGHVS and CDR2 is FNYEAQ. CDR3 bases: TGTGCCAGCAGCTTAGGGGGGGGACTAGCGGGACCCGACGAGCAGTACTTC. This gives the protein CASSLGGGLAGPDEQYF.